The 11 T cell receptor beta chains presented below share a single source sample, sequenced in a study of T-cell reconstitution after alpha-beta-depleted transplantation in children. Preparation of the TCRbeta library used unique molecular identifiers. From the PCR reads, TCRdb called clonotypes with MiXCR, one entry per CDR3 protein. The sample includes 450,000 to 600,000 distinct CDR3 sequences, 10% of them seen just once. The sample consisted of PBMCs, taken before TCRalphabeta/CD19-depleted stem cell transplant. All receptors come from a child aged 2 to 10 with inherited bone marrow failure, due to receive a stem cell transplant.

J is TRBJ2-3 and V is TRBV29-1; maybe TRBD2 (5 bases). In germline, CDR1 is SQVTM, CDR2 ANQGSEA. The germline V and J ends were trimmed by 8 bases and 0 bases, with 15 bases remaining between them. This CDR3 comprises 14 residues. In nucleotides, the CDR3 is TGCAGCCCCCCCCCAGCGGCAAGCACAGATACGCAGTATTTT. Its protein product is CSPPPAASTDTQYF.

The gene calls are TRBV7-9 and TRBJ2-1; D may correspond to TRBD1 or TRBD2 (5 bases each). CDR1 SEHNR and CDR2 FQNEAQ come from the germline V gene (reference sequence). This CDR3 contains 16 residues. The V gene lost 5 bases and the J gene lost 2 bases, with 16 bases spanning the gap. CDR3 sequence reads: CASSPGTAVTYNEQFF. DNA for the CDR3: TGTGCCAGCAGCCCCGGGACGGCCGTTACCTACAATGAGCAGTTCTTC.

Remarks on this clonotype: It may be a read error: a sequence one base away is much more abundant. In DNA, the CDR3 is TGTGCCAGCAGCTTCACAGGGGCAAGGAACACTGAAGCTTTCTTT. Translated: CASSFTGARNTEAFF. V is TRBV11-2 and J is TRBJ1-1, with TRBD1 identical over 7 bases. CDR1 is SGHAT and CDR2 is FQNNGV in the germline V gene. There are 15 residues in the CDR3. Germline trimming cut 3 bases from V and 1 base from J; bases unmatched to any gene: 5.

This clonotype was seen at least ten times. The chain uses TRBV6-5 and TRBJ2-3; no firm D call. V lost 0 bases and J lost 2, with 15 bases in between. Germline V lookup: CDR1 MNHEY, CDR2 SVGAGI. The CDR3 covers 17 residues. The CDR3 DNA reads TGTGCCAGCAGTTACTCGATGGGCGGAGCCATCACAGATACGCAGTATTTT. Encoded protein: CASSYSMGGAITDTQYF.

Of note for this clonotype: This may arise from a read error, as a much more abundant clone is one base away. The chain joins TRBV13 to TRBJ1-2; D not resolved. Germline CDR1 PRHDT, CDR2 FYEKMQ (reference sequence). Trimming pared 5 bases from V and 5 bases from J, leaving 12 bases between. The CDR3 has 13 residues. CDR3 protein: CASSTSLTYGYTF. CDR3 DNA sequence: TGTGCCAGCAGCACCAGCCTCACTTATGGCTACACCTTC.

This clonotype has ten or more counts. The rearrangement joins TRBV5-6 to TRBJ2-7; perhaps TRBD1 as D (6 bases). V lost 0 bases to trimming and J lost 1 base, with 17 bases between them. CDR3 length: 17 amino acids. CDR1 is SGHDT and CDR2 is YYEEEE in the germline V gene. The CDR3, as DNA: TGTGCCAGCAGCTTGGTAGTGTCCAGGGGATTTTCCTACGAGCAGTACTTC. Translated: CASSLVVSRGFSYEQYF.

J is TRBJ1-1 and V is TRBV6-5; D is possibly TRBD1 (6 bases). The V end lost 0 bases, the J end lost 5 bases, and 13 bases lay between the germline ends. Germline values: CDR1 MNHEY, CDR2 SVGAGI. The CDR3 has 15 amino acids. The CDR3 protein is CASSYSGGAGTEAFF. The CDR3 DNA reads as TGTGCCAGCAGTTACTCCGGGGGCGCCGGAACTGAAGCTTTCTTT.

This clonotype was counted a few times. This chain uses TRBV7-2 with TRBJ2-3, with D perhaps TRBD2 (5 bases). The CDR3 length is 16 residues. Germline V CDR1 and CDR2: SGHTA, FQGNSA. V was trimmed by 6 bases and J by 1 base, leaving 17 bases between them. CDR3 region: CASSSYALGGTDTQYF. The DNA for the CDR3 is TGTGCCAGCAGTTCCTACGCCCTCGGGGGCACAGATACGCAGTATTTT.

This clonotype has a count of ten or more. This chain links TRBV7-2 with TRBJ2-7, with 10 bases that match TRBD2. V was clipped by 0 bases and J by 9 bases; unmatched bases: 5. This CDR3 is built from 14 residues. Germline CDR1 and CDR2: SGHTA and FQGNSA. The CDR3 DNA follows: TGTGCCAGCAGCTTAGCGCGGGGACTAGCGATGCAGTACTTC. It encodes CASSLARGLAMQYF.

The CDR3 region has the DNA TGTGCCAGCAGCCACAGTAGAGAGGTGGAGCAGTACTTC. Amino acids: CASSHSREVEQYF. The chain uses TRBV7-2 and TRBJ2-7; the D is unclear. Germline V CDR1 and CDR2: SGHTA, FQGNSA. Deletions cut 5 bases from V and 7 bases from J, with 15 bases between. The length of the CDR3 is 13 residues.

The chain has TRBV30 and TRBJ1-1; D unclear. The CDR3 is 11 amino acids. The V gene's germline CDR1 is GTSNPN and CDR2 SVGIG (reference sequence). V was trimmed by 4 bases and J by 5 bases, leaving 8 bases between them. The CDR3 loop is CAWTIGTEAFF. The CDR3 coding sequence is TGTGCCTGGACCATTGGGACTGAAGCTTTCTTT.